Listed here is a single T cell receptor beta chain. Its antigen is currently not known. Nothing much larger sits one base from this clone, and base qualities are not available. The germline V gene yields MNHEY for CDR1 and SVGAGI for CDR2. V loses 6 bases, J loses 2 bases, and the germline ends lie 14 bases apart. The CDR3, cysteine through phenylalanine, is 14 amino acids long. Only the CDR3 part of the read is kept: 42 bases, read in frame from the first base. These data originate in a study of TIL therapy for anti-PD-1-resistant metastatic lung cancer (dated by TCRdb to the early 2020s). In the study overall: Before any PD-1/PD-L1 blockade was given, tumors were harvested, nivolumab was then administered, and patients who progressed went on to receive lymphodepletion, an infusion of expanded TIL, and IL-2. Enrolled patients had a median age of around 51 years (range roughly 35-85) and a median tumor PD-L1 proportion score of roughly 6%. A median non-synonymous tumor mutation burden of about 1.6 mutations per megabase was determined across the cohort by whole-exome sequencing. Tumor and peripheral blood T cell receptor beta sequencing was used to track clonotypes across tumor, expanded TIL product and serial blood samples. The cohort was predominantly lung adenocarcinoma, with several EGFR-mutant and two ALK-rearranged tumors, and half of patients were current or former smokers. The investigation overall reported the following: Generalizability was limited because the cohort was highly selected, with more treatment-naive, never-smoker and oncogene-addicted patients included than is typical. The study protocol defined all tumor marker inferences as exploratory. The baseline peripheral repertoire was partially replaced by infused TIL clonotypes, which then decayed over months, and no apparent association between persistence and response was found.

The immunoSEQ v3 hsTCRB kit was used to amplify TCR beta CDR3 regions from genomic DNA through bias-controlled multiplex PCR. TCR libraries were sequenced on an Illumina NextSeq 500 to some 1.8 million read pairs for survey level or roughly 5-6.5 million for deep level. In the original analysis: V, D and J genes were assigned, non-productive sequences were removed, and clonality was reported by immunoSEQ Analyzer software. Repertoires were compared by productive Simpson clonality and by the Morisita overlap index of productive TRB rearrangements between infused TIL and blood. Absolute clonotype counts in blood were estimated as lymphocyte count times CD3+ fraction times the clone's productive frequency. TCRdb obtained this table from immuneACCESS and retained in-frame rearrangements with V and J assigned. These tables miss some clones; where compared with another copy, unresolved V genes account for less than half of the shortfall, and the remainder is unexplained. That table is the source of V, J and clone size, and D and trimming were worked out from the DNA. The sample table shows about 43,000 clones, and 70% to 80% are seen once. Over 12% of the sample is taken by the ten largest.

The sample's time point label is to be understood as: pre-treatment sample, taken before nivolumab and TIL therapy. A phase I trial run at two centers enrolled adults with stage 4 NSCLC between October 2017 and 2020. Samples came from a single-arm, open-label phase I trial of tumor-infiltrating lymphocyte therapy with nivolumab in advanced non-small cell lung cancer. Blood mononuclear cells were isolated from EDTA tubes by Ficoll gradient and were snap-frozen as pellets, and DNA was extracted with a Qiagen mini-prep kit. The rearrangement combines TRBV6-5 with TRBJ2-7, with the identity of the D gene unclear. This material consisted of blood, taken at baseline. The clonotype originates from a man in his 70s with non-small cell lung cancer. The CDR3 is CASSPWGTTYEQYF. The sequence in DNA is TGTGCCAGCAGCCCCTGGGGAACTACCTACGAGCAGTACTTC.